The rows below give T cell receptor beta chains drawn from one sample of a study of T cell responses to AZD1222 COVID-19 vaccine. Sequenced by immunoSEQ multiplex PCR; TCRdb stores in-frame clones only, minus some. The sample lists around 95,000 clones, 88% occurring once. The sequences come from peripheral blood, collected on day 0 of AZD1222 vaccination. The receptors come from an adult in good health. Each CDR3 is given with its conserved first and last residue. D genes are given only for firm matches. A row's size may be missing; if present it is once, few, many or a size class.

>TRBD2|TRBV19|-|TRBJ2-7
CASRTGLESQEQYF
TGTGCCAGTAGGACGGGACTAGAGTCTCAAGAGCAGTACTTC
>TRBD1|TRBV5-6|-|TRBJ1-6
CASSLGTGQNNSPLHF
TGTGCCAGCAGCTTGGGGACAGGCCAAAATAATTCACCCCTCCACTTT
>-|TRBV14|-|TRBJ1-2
CASSQDVGGFNYGYTF
TGTGCCAGCAGCCAAGATGTGGGGGGCTTTAACTATGGCTACACCTTC
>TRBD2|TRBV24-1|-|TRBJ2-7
CATSDTGTKNEQYF
TGTGCCACCAGTGACACCGGGACTAAGAACGAGCAGTACTTC
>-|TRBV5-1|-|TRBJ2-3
CASSLTREAGSTDTQYF
TGCGCCAGCAGCTTGACTCGGGAAGCTGGGAGCACAGATACGCAGTATTTT
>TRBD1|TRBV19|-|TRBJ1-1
CASSIGQGQPREAFF
TGTGCCAGTAGTATAGGACAGGGACAGCCGCGTGAAGCTTTCTTT
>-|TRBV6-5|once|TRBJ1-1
CASSYSLGLRAFF
TGTGCCAGCAGTTATTCCTTGGGGTTAAGAGCTTTCTTT
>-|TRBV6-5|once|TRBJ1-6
CASSYKGPPWNSPLHF
TGTGCCAGCAGTTACAAGGGGCCACCGTGGAATTCACCCCTCCACTTT
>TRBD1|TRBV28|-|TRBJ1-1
CASSWQQGATTEAFF
TGTGCCAGCAGTTGGCAACAGGGGGCGACCACTGAAGCTTTCTTT
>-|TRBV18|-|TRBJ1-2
CASSPPGGYGYTF
TGTGCCAGCTCACCACCGGGGGGGTATGGCTACACCTTC
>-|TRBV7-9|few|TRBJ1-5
CASSLSTGGWNNQPQHF
TGTGCCAGCAGCTTATCCACGGGGGGTTGGAACAATCAGCCCCAGCATTTT
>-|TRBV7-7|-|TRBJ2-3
CASSLAGTTDTQYF
TGTGCTAGCAGCTTAGCCGGGACAACAGATACGCAGTATTTT
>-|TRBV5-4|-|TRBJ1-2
CASSIGPAGYGYTF
TGTGCCAGCAGCATCGGCCCCGCCGGCTATGGCTACACCTTC
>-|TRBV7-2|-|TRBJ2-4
CASSLVDATRNIQYF
TGTGCCAGCAGCTTAGTGGATGCGACACGAAACATTCAGTACTTC
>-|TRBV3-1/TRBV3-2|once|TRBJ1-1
CASSQGIWTKTEAFF
TGTGCCAGCAGCCAAGGGATTTGGACGAAGACCGAAGCTTTCTTT
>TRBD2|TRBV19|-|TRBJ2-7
CASSIGGAGVRYEQYF
TGTGCCAGTAGTATAGGGGGCGCGGGAGTGCGCTACGAGCAGTACTTC
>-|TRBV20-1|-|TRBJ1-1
CSADPNTEAFF
TGCAGTGCCGATCCGAACACTGAAGCTTTCTTT
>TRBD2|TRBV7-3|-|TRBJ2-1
CASSRTSSSYNEQFF
TGTGCCAGCAGCCGGACTAGCAGCTCCTACAATGAGCAGTTCTTC
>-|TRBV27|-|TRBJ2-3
CASSLQGGVRTDTQYF
TGTGCCAGCAGTTTACAGGGGGGCGTGAGGACAGATACGCAGTATTTT
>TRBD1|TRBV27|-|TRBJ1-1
CASISGTANTEAFF
TGTGCCAGCATCTCCGGGACAGCGAACACTGAAGCTTTCTTT
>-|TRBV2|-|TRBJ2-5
CASSESSWGRLETQYF
TGTGCCAGCAGTGAGTCTAGCTGGGGGCGCCTGGAGACCCAGTACTTC
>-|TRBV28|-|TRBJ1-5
CASSLYGGIGNQPQHF
TGTGCCAGCAGTTTATACGGAGGGATAGGCAATCAGCCCCAGCATTTT
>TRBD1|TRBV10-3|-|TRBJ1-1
CAISRDRSEAFF
TGTGCCATCAGCCGGGACAGAAGTGAAGCTTTCTTT
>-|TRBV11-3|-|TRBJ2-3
CASSPRLGGTDTQYF
TGTGCCAGCAGCCCCAGACTAGGTGGCACAGATACGCAGTATTTT
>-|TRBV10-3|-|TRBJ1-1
CAIKKAPWGGANTEAFF
TGTGCCATCAAAAAAGCCCCCTGGGGAGGGGCGAACACTGAAGCTTTCTTT
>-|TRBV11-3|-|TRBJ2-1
CASSDLRSSYNEQFF
TGTGCCAGCAGCGACTTAAGGAGCTCCTACAATGAGCAGTTCTTC
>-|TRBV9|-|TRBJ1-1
CASSVAAQESGDTEAFF
TGTGCCAGCAGCGTAGCCGCCCAGGAAAGCGGTGACACTGAAGCTTTCTTT
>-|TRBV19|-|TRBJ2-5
CASSMSRTQETQYF
TGTGCCAGTAGTATGTCCAGGACCCAAGAGACCCAGTACTTC
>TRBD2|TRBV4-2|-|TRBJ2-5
CASSQVIGGSGETQYF
TGTGCCAGCAGCCAAGTCATCGGCGGGAGTGGGGAGACCCAGTACTTC
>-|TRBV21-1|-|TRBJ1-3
CASSTHPRGTGNTIYF
TGTGCCAGCAGCACCCATCCAAGGGGAACTGGAAACACCATATATTTT
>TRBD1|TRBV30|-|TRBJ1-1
CAWRRTGITEAFF
TGTGCCTGGAGGAGGACAGGGATAACTGAAGCTTTCTTT
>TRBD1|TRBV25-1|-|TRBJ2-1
CASRGTGVSYNEQFF
TGTGCCAGCAGGGGGACAGGGGTTTCCTACAATGAGCAGTTCTTC
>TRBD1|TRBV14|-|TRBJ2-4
CASSQGPGQRSKNIQYF
TGTGCCAGCAGCCAAGGTCCGGGACAGAGGTCCAAAAACATTCAGTACTTC
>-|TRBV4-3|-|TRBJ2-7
CASSQATSTGYEQYF
TGCGCCAGCAGCCAAGCGACTTCAACTGGGTACGAGCAGTACTTC
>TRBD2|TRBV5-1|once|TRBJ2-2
CASSLTSGNTGELFF
TGCGCCAGCAGCCTGACTAGCGGTAACACCGGGGAGCTGTTTTTT
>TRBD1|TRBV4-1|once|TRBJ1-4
CASSRGQVGDEKLFF
TGCGCCAGCAGCCGGGGACAGGTTGGGGATGAAAAACTGTTTTTT
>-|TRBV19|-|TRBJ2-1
CASSIMGLGLYNEQFF
TGTGCCAGTAGTATAATGGGACTCGGGCTCTACAATGAGCAGTTCTTC
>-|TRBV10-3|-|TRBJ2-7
CAIAKRPYEQYF
TGTGCCATCGCGAAGAGACCCTACGAGCAGTACTTC
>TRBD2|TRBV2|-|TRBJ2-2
CASISLAGTGELFF
TGTGCCAGCATAAGTCTAGCGGGAACCGGGGAGCTGTTTTTT
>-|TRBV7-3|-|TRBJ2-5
CASSLGAGYQETQYF
TGTGCCAGCAGCTTAGGTGCGGGTTACCAAGAGACCCAGTACTTC
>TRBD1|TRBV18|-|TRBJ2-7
CASSPRGDRGHEQYF
TGTGCCAGCTCACCACGTGGGGACAGGGGCCACGAGCAGTACTTC
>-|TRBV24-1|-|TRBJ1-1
CATSDILNTEAFF
TGTGCCACCAGTGATATATTGAACACTGAAGCTTTCTTT
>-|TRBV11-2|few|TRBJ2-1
CASSQANEQFF
TGTGCCAGCAGCCAAGCCAATGAGCAGTTCTTC
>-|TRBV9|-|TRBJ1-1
CASSAIPEDLTEAFF
TGTGCCAGCAGTGCTATCCCCGAAGACTTAACGGAAGCTTTCTTT
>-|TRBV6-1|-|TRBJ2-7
CASSEAGSQGSYEQYF
TGTGCCAGCAGTGAAGCGGGGTCCCAGGGGTCCTACGAGCAGTACTTC
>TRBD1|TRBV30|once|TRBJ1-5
CAWSVQGVNQPQHF
TGTGCCTGGAGTGTACAGGGGGTCAATCAGCCCCAGCATTTT
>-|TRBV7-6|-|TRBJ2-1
CASSPGTGNSYNEQFF
TGTGCCAGCAGCCCAGGTACGGGGAACTCCTACAATGAGCAGTTCTTC
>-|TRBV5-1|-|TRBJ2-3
CASSFYSADTQYF
TGCGCCAGCAGCTTTTACTCCGCAGATACGCAGTATTTT
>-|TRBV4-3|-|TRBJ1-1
CASSPVVVGNTEAFF
TGCGCCAGCAGCCCCGTGGTGGTGGGGAACACTGAAGCTTTCTTT
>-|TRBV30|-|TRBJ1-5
CAWSTQQNQPQHF
TGTGCCTGGAGTACACAGCAAAATCAGCCCCAGCATTTT
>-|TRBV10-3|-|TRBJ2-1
CAISRDTRTYNEQFF
TGTGCCATCAGCAGGGACACAAGAACATACAATGAGCAGTTCTTC
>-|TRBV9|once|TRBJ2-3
CASSGLGTPNTDTQYF
TGTGCCAGCAGCGGGCTCGGGACACCTAACACAGATACGCAGTATTTT
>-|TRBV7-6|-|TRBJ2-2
CASSLDLTGELFF
TGTGCCAGCAGCTTAGATCTCACCGGGGAGCTGTTTTTT